Listed below are T cell receptor beta chains from one sample, sequenced in a study of cytomegalovirus exposure and HLA in healthy donors. Sequencing used immunoSEQ multiplex PCR; TCRdb keeps in-frame clones, though not all of them. This table holds roughly 96,000 clones, 65% to 75% found once. The sample consisted of PBMCs. The receptors originated from a woman aged 65 to 85 in good health and CMV-seropositive. Both conserved end residues are part of each CDR3. The order of the fields is clone size, J gene, D gene, V gene, CDR3 DNA, CDR3 protein. D genes are given only for firm matches. Clone size is stated in some rows and not others, as once, few, many or a class when expanded.

>few|TRBJ2-2|.|TRBV6-5
TGTGCCAGCAGTTACTCTGAGAACGGGGAGCTGTTTTTT
CASSYSENGELFF
>.|TRBJ1-1|.|TRBV30
TGTGCCTGGATGTTTGGAGGGATGAACACTGAAGCTTTCTTT
CAWMFGGMNTEAFF
>.|TRBJ2-7|TRBD1|TRBV7-2
TGTGCCAGCAGAGGACAGGGGTCATCCTACGAGCAGTACTTC
CASRGQGSSYEQYF
>few|TRBJ1-5|.|TRBV27
TGTGCCAGCAGTTGGGGAGGAGGCAATCAGCCCCAGCATTTT
CASSWGGGNQPQHF
>.|TRBJ2-3|TRBD2|TRBV18
TGTGCCAGCTCACCACAACTAGCGGGAGGTGGCACAGATACGCAGTATTTT
CASSPQLAGGGTDTQYF
>.|TRBJ2-4|TRBD1|TRBV5-5
TGTGCCAGCAGCAAATTACTCCGGGACAGGGTGGCCAAAAACATTCAGTACTTC
CASSKLLRDRVAKNIQYF
>.|TRBJ1-1|TRBD1|TRBV29-1
TGCAGCGCTGCGACAGGGACAACTGAAGCTTTCTTT
CSAATGTTEAFF
>.|TRBJ2-5|TRBD1|TRBV6-1
TGTGCCAGCAGGGGGACAGGGGGGAATTGGGAGACCCAGTACTTC
CASRGTGGNWETQYF
>once|TRBJ2-1|TRBD2|TRBV29-1
TGCAGCGCCCTTGTGCCACGTCCGGGACTAACACTCCAGTTCTTC
CSALVPRPGLTLQFF
>.|TRBJ2-1|.|TRBV7-9
TGTGCCAGCAGCTTCCAGATGAATGAGCAGTTCTTC
CASSFQMNEQFF
>.|TRBJ2-5|TRBD1|TRBV28
TGTGCCAGCAGTTCGCCCGGGACAGGGAGTCGGGAGACCCAGTACTTC
CASSSPGTGSRETQYF
>.|TRBJ1-6|.|TRBV28
TGTGCCAGCAGTTTCCCCAGGCGTAATTCACCCCTCCACTTT
CASSFPRRNSPLHF
>.|TRBJ2-5|TRBD1|TRBV28
TGTGCCAGCCGAAGACAGGGGGAAGAGACCCAGTACTTC
CASRRQGEETQYF
>.|TRBJ1-4|.|TRBV28
TGTGCCAGCAGTTTACCCGTAGGGGCGGGGGTAAGAAAAAAACTGTTTTTT
CASSLPVGAGVRKKLFF
>.|TRBJ2-7|TRBD1|TRBV28
TGTGCCAGCCGAGGACAGGGCTCCTACGAGCAGTACTTC
CASRGQGSYEQYF
>.|TRBJ2-1|.|TRBV4-2
TGTGCCAGCAGATTTGGACAGAGAGCCTCCTACAATGAGCAGTTCTTC
CASRFGQRASYNEQFF
>few|TRBJ1-1|.|TRBV5-5
TGTGCCAGCAGCTTGGACAGTCCCGTGAAAGGGAACACTGAAGCTTTCTTT
CASSLDSPVKGNTEAFF
>.|TRBJ1-2|TRBD1|TRBV15
TGTGCCACCAGCAGAGCTACAGGGGGCTATGGCTACACCTTC
CATSRATGGYGYTF
>.|TRBJ2-7|TRBD1|TRBV6-1
TGTGCCAGCAGCGGAGGACAGGGAGGATCCTACGAGCAGTACTTC
CASSGGQGGSYEQYF
>.|TRBJ1-3|.|TRBV10-3
TGTGCCATCAGGCCCTTGGACACTCGCTCTGGAAACACCATATATTTT
CAIRPLDTRSGNTIYF
>.|TRBJ2-7|.|TRBV5-1
TGCGCCAGCAGCAGAGCAGGAGGACAGTCCTACGAGCAGTACTTC
CASSRAGGQSYEQYF
>once|TRBJ1-6|TRBD1|TRBV7-9
TGTTCCAGCAGCCCCGGGGGGGGACAGGGTGGTTCACCCCTCCACTTT
CSSSPGGGQGGSPLHF
>.|TRBJ1-2|.|TRBV30
TGTGCCTGGACGGGGTCGGGTGGCTACACCTTC
CAWTGSGGYTF
>.|TRBJ2-7|TRBD2|TRBV6-5
TGTGCCAGCACCGCTACTAGCGGGAGTGGCTACGAGCAGTACTTC
CASTATSGSGYEQYF
>.|TRBJ2-1|TRBD2|TRBV5-8
TGTGCCAGCAGGCTGATGGGACTAGCGGGAGGGGACTCCTACAATGAGCAGTTCTTC
CASRLMGLAGGDSYNEQFF
>.|TRBJ2-5|.|TRBV4-1
TGCGCCAGCAGCCAGGGGCTAGGAAGAACCCAGTACTTC
CASSQGLGRTQYF
>.|TRBJ2-6|TRBD1|TRBV5-6
TGTGCCAGCAGCCAGCAGGGGGCTGCCCCCTCTGGGGCCAACGTCCTGACTTTC
CASSQQGAAPSGANVLTF
>.|TRBJ1-5|TRBD1|TRBV19
TGTGCCAGTAGTATCACGGCGGCAGGGGGCGATCAGCCCCAGCATTTT
CASSITAAGGDQPQHF
>once|TRBJ2-3|TRBD1|TRBV6-4
TGTGCCAGCAGACCGACAGGGGCCAGCACAGATACGCAGTATTTT
CASRPTGASTDTQYF